This T cell receptor (beta chain) originates from a study of PD-1 blockade in classical Hodgkin lymphoma. Study in general: Patients were given intravenous nivolumab, 3 mg/kg, every 2 weeks.

Brentuximab vedotin exposure varied among the patients, all of whom had relapsed after autologous stem cell transplantation. Complete response, partial response or progressive disease was each patient's best response. Findings and caveats of the study: Baseline TCR diversity was reportedly lower in newly diagnosed patients than in healthy donors. It was reported as lower still in relapsed/refractory patients.

Deletions cut 3 bases from V and 10 bases from J, with 25 bases between. CDR1 SGHDT and CDR2 YYEEEE come from the germline V gene. The CDR3 has 16 residues. The repertoire was sequenced with immunoSEQ multiplex PCR; TCRdb's copy has only in-frame clones and lacks some. The profile shows about 9,900 clones, 80% to 95% of them singletons. With respect to this clone: The antigen is not known.

The source was peripheral blood mononuclear cells (PBMCs), collected at baseline. This TCR was recovered from a human donor with classical Hodgkin lymphoma. The rearrangement uses TRBV5-6 and TRBJ1-1; D possibly corresponds to TRBD1 (6 bases). The CDR3, as DNA: TGTGCCAGCAGCTCGATCTTCCGTACAGGGCCTACGGGAGCTTTCTTT. Translated: CASSSIFRTGPTGAFF.